The entry below gives a single T cell receptor beta chain sequence along with its context. Its target is unknown. Assay: immunoSEQ multiplex PCR; the TCRdb copy retains only in-frame clones and omits some. Counted here are 150,000 to 200,000 clones, 91% occurring once; the ten biggest clones make up approximately 1.9%. This sample is part of a study of T cell responses to AZD1222 COVID-19 vaccine. Overall study results and limits: Among spike-specific TCRs, nearly half reportedly target unmutated variant regions. Regions 160-218 and 743-854 dominated among vaccine-associated CD4 TCRs spanning spike. After two AZD1222 doses, spike-specific TCR breadth and depth rose versus day 0. Females made up more of the donors, who were largely white British, and clonal diversity may have come out too low.

Germline V gene sequence: CDR1 KGHDR, CDR2 SFDVKD. Trimming took 9 bases from V and 6 from J; bases not matched to a gene: 10. CDR3 length: 14 amino acids. This receptor was taken from an adult in good health. The sequencing used peripheral blood, collected on day 0 of AZD1222 vaccination. The V gene is TRBV24-1, the J gene TRBJ2-1, with 7 bases aligning to TRBD2. The CDR3 region is CATSRVGRSNEQFF. As DNA, the CDR3 is TGTGCCACCTCCAGGGTCGGGAGGTCCAATGAGCAGTTCTTC.